The entry below gives a single TCR beta chain sequence along with its context. Its antigen is as yet unknown. Only in-frame clones appear in the TCRdb table, and some are missing; sequencing was by immunoSEQ multiplex PCR. Among hundreds of thousands of clones listed, around 96% were seen once. The data belong to a study of shared clonotypes between healthy human individuals. Whole-study results and caveats: Exclusively blood specimens were collected; tissue repertoires likely differ.

The V gene's germline CDR1 is SNHLY and CDR2 FYNNEI. The CDR3 extends over 15 amino acids. J gave up 2 bases and V 8 bases, and 9 bases lay outside the gene matches. The naive CD8 fraction comprised CD45RO-negative cells positively selected for CCR7 and excluded terminally differentiated effector memory CD45RA+ cells. Nashville, Tennessee was home to all donors, who were Caucasian adults. Sample: naive CD8+ T cells sorted from blood. This receptor was identified in a woman between 25 and 40 years old in good health. The J gene is TRBJ2-1, the V gene TRBV2, with TRBD2 identical over 7 bases. CDR3 region: CASLDGAGTYNEQFF. In nucleotides, the CDR3 is TGTGCCAGCCTGGACGGAGCGGGAACCTACAATGAGCAGTTCTTC.